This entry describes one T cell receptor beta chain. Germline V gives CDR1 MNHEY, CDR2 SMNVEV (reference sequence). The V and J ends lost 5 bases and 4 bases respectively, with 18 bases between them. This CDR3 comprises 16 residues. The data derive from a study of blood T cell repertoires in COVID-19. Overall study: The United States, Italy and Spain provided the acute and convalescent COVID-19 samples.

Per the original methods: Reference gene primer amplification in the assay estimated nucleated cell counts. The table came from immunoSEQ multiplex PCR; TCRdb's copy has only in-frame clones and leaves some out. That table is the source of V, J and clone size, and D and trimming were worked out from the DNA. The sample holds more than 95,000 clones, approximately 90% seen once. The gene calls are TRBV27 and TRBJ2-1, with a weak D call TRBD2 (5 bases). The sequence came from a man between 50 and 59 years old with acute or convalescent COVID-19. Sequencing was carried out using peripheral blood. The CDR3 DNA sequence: TGTGCCAGCAGTGGCGGAGGAGCCGTGATGTACAATGAGCAGTTCTTC. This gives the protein CASSGGGAVMYNEQFF.